The rows below give T cell receptor beta chains drawn from one sample of a study of cytomegalovirus exposure and HLA in healthy donors. Repertoires were generated with immunoSEQ multiplex PCR, while TCRdb's copy carries only in-frame clones and drops some. The profile covers under 200,000 clones, with over 75% appearing a single time and around 2.4% taken by the ten largest. Sequencing was done on a sample of PBMCs. These receptors came from a man aged 55-75 years in good health and CMV-seronegative. CDR3s include the opening cysteine and the closing phenylalanine or tryptophan. D genes are given only for firm matches. Clone size is stated in some rows and not others, as once, few, many or a class when expanded.

j_gene,v_gene,d_gene,abundance,CDR3aa,CDR3nt
TRBJ2-2,TRBV19,TRBD1,-,CASSTWLGQGYTGELFF,TGTGCCAGTAGTACTTGGCTGGGACAGGGGTACACCGGGGAGCTGTTTTTT
TRBJ2-5,TRBV27,-,-,CASSLQGRQTQYF,TGTGCCAGCAGTTTGCAGGGTAGACAGACCCAGTACTTC
TRBJ2-7,TRBV5-4,TRBD2,-,CASSSGGASGSYEQYF,TGTGCCAGCAGCTCCGGCGGGGCTAGCGGGAGTTACGAGCAGTACTTC
TRBJ2-3,TRBV27,TRBD1,-,CASKEWDRGLDTQYF,TGTGCCAGCAAGGAATGGGACAGGGGGCTCGATACGCAGTATTTT
TRBJ2-7,TRBV11-3,TRBD2,-,CASSPITSGISEQYF,TGTGCCAGCAGCCCAATTACTAGCGGGATCAGTGAGCAGTACTTC
TRBJ1-5,TRBV2,-,-,CASSGEASNQPQHF,TGTGCCAGCAGTGGCGAAGCTAGCAATCAGCCCCAGCATTTT
TRBJ2-6,TRBV28,TRBD2,-,CASIPRGRGSSGANVLTF,TGTGCCAGCATCCCCCGAGGGAGGGGTAGCTCTGGGGCCAACGTCCTGACTTTC
TRBJ2-1,TRBV18,-,-,CASSPSGSPYNEQFF,TGTGCCAGCTCACCCAGCGGCAGCCCCTACAATGAGCAGTTCTTC
TRBJ1-2,TRBV12-5,TRBD1,-,CASGSGQPGRYGYTF,TGTGCTAGTGGTTCGGGACAGCCTGGACGCTATGGCTACACCTTC
TRBJ1-1,TRBV27,TRBD1,-,CASSFNRGLGTEAFF,TGTGCCAGCAGTTTCAACAGGGGGCTGGGGACTGAAGCTTTCTTT
TRBJ2-2,TRBV18,-,-,CASSPHPTKNTGELFF,TGTGCCAGCTCACCGCATCCTACTAAGAACACCGGGGAGCTGTTTTTT
TRBJ2-7,TRBV28,TRBD2,few,CASRSPRGREGHLEQYF,TGTGCCAGCAGATCTCCTCGTGGGCGGGAGGGCCATCTGGAGCAGTACTTC
TRBJ1-5,TRBV9,-,-,CASSVLGLSNQPQHF,TGTGCCAGCAGCGTATTGGGGCTTAGCAATCAGCCCCAGCATTTT
TRBJ1-4,TRBV5-6,-,few,CASSSTGYNEKLFF,TGTGCCAGCAGCTCGACGGGGTATAATGAAAAACTGTTTTTT
TRBJ2-5,TRBV7-6,TRBD2,-,CASSLGGLAGVAETQYF,TGTGCCAGCAGCTTAGGAGGGCTAGCGGGAGTTGCGGAGACCCAGTACTTC
TRBJ2-7,TRBV9,TRBD1,few,CASSGGTGQGYEQYF,TGTGCCAGCAGCGGAGGAACCGGACAGGGCTACGAGCAGTACTTC
TRBJ2-5,TRBV13,-,-,CASSFRQGGETQYF,TGTGCCAGCAGCTTCCGGCAGGGCGGAGAGACCCAGTACTTC
TRBJ2-7,TRBV28,-,-,CASSLAGGVVYEQYF,TGTGCCAGCAGTTTGGCCGGCGGAGTTGTATACGAGCAGTACTTC
TRBJ2-5,TRBV7-9,TRBD2,-,CASSLLLRLAGGRQETQYF,TGTGCCAGCAGCCTCCTCCTCCGACTAGCGGGGGGTAGACAAGAGACCCAGTACTTC
TRBJ2-7,TRBV28,TRBD2,few,CASSSAWTSGSYEQYF,TGTGCCAGCAGTTCGGCATGGACTAGCGGGAGCTACGAGCAGTACTTC
TRBJ1-5,TRBV10-2,-,-,CVAGQGGQPQHF,TGCGTCGCCGGGCAGGGCGGTCAGCCCCAGCATTTT
TRBJ2-1,TRBV5-4,TRBD2,-,CASSSAGSSYNEQFF,TGTGCCAGCAGCTCAGCGGGGAGCTCCTACAATGAGCAGTTCTTC
TRBJ1-2,TRBV27,TRBD1,-,CATQGGGYGYTF,TGTGCCACCCAGGGGGGAGGCTATGGCTACACCTTC
TRBJ2-7,TRBV6-5,-,-,CASRRGYEQYF,TGTGCCAGCAGGCGGGGCTACGAGCAGTACTTC
TRBJ2-7,TRBV7-2,TRBD2,-,CASSLAPTGLAGGRGLEQYF,TGTGCCAGCAGCTTAGCCCCTACTGGACTAGCGGGAGGGCGAGGGCTCGAGCAGTACTTC
TRBJ2-7,TRBV6-1,TRBD2,-,CASSEQAGAAYEQYF,TGTGCCAGCAGTGAACAAGCGGGAGCAGCATACGAGCAGTACTTC
TRBJ2-5,TRBV6-6,TRBD2,-,CASRGFERGVWETQYF,TGTGCCAGCAGGGGGTTCGAGCGGGGGGTTTGGGAGACCCAGTACTTC
TRBJ1-2,TRBV28,-,-,CASSSGLGGYTF,TGTGCCAGCAGTTCAGGGCTCGGCGGCTACACCTTC
TRBJ2-3,TRBV7-2,-,few,CASSSRGTDTQYF,TGTGCCAGCAGCTCCAGGGGCACAGATACGCAGTATTTT
TRBJ1-5,TRBV18,-,few,CASSPPGGDLNQPQHF,TGTGCCAGCTCACCACCGGGGGGTGACCTAAATCAGCCCCAGCATTTT
TRBJ2-2,TRBV29-1,-,-,CSVRNAGELFF,TGCAGCGTTCGGAACGCCGGGGAGCTGTTCTTT
TRBJ2-7,TRBV7-2,TRBD2,once,CASSLATSGHYEQYF,TGTGCCAGCAGCTTAGCAACTAGCGGGCACTACGAGCAGTACTTC
TRBJ1-2,TRBV28,TRBD1,-,CASGTEYGYTF,TGTGCCAGCGGGACAGAATATGGCTACACCTTC
TRBJ2-1,TRBV6-5,TRBD2,-,CASTRGGQDYNEQFF,TGTGCCAGCACCCGGGGAGGGCAGGATTACAATGAGCAGTTCTTC
TRBJ1-3,TRBV9,TRBD1,-,CASSVSGTDSGNTIYF,TGTGCCAGCAGCGTATCCGGGACAGACTCTGGAAACACCATATATTTT
TRBJ1-6,TRBV25-1,TRBD1,few,CASTLTGTDSPLHF,TGTGCCAGCACCCTGACAGGGACCGATTCACCCCTCCACTTT
TRBJ2-1,TRBV4-1,-,-,CASSRFLAAETGNEQFF,TGCGCCAGCAGCCGTTTTTTAGCGGCAGAGACGGGGAATGAGCAGTTCTTC
TRBJ2-5,TRBV12-2,-,-,CASRLAASAKTQYF,TGTGCAAGTCGCTTAGCTGCTAGCGCAAAGACCCAGTACTTC
TRBJ1-2,TRBV5-6,-,-,CASSLYQVGGYTF,TGTGCCAGCAGCTTGTACCAGGTTGGTGGCTACACCTTC
TRBJ2-7,TRBV2,-,-,CASTGVHEQYF,TGTGCCAGCACCGGGGTCCACGAGCAGTACTTC
TRBJ2-7,TRBV25-1,TRBD1,-,CASSRRQGVTYEQYF,TGTGCCAGCAGCCGTCGGCAGGGGGTAACCTACGAGCAGTACTTC
TRBJ1-5,TRBV7-9,-,-,CASSSDIMSNQPQHF,TGTGCCAGCAGCTCGGACATTATGAGCAATCAGCCCCAGCATTTT
TRBJ1-4,TRBV5-1,-,-,CASSLDRAEEKLFF,TGCGCCAGCAGCTTGGACAGGGCTGAGGAAAAACTGTTTTTT